This note documents a single T cell receptor beta chain sequence. Antigen unknown. The sample carries other DNA sequences with the same CDR3. The sample is drawn from a study of shared clonotypes between healthy human individuals. Trimming took 6 bases from V and 2 from J, leaving 10 bases between them. There are 13 residues in the CDR3. Germline CDR1 and CDR2: KGHSH and LQKENI. Libraries were prepared by immunoSEQ multiplex PCR; TCRdb keeps only in-frame clonotypes and omits some of them. The table includes about 1.4 million clones, 95% to 97% detected once. Notes on the study in general: Clonotype sharing levels among donors were expected to vary with sequencing depth.

This TCR came from a man aged 25-40 years in good health. Sequenced sample: naive CD4+ T cells sorted from blood. Subset in this sample: CD45RA+ positively selected. J is TRBJ2-5 and V is TRBV18, with D perhaps TRBD1 (5 bases). The CDR3 is CASSPTVQETQYF. CDR3 nucleotide sequence: TGTGCCAGCTCCCCGACAGTTCAAGAGACCCAGTACTTC.